Given below is one T cell receptor (beta chain) in context. The repertoire was sequenced with immunoSEQ multiplex PCR; TCRdb's copy has only in-frame clones and lacks some. Here the sample spans 99,000 or so clones, 65% to 85% being singletons. This sample is part of a study of blood T cell repertoires in COVID-19. CDR1 is LGHDT, CDR2 YNNKEL, per germline (reference sequence). CDR3 length: 14 residues. V trimming: 3 bases; J trimming: 7 bases; junction bases outside the gene matches: 6. This TCR was recovered from a man in his 70s with active or convalescent COVID-19. Sequenced material: peripheral blood. The J gene is TRBJ2-1, the V gene TRBV3-1 (or the pseudogene TRBV3-2), with 7 bases that match TRBD1. The CDR3 sequence is CASSQATGWNEQFF. Here the CDR3 DNA reads TGTGCCAGCAGCCAGGCGACAGGGTGGAATGAGCAGTTCTTC.